This T cell receptor (beta chain) was sequenced during a study of CD8 T cells in Susac syndrome. Germline values: CDR1 DFQATT, CDR2 SNEGSKA (reference sequence). This CDR3 has 14 amino acids. The V end lost 6 bases, the J end lost 8 bases, and 20 bases lay between the germline ends. After extraction with the RNeasy kit, 0.5 to 1 ug of the RNA was reverse transcribed using random hexamers. Each CDR3 protein is one row after TCRdb ran MiXCR on the immunoSEQ multiplex PCR reads. Of under 150,000 distinct CDR3 sequences listed, 90% to 97% are singletons. This chain links TRBV20-1 with TRBJ2-1; D possibly uses TRBD1 or TRBD2 (5 bases each). Sequencing was carried out using CD4+ T cells from PBMCs. This receptor was identified in a human donor with Susac syndrome. In DNA form, the CDR3 reads TGCAGTGCCCCCTTTGAGAGGGGAAGGGATGAGCAGTTCTTC. Translating gives CSAPFERGRDEQFF.